What follows are 7 T cell receptor beta chains derived from one specimen sequenced in a study of blood T cell repertoires in COVID-19. This table comes from immunoSEQ multiplex PCR, and its TCRdb copy is limited to in-frame clones, with some not included. Of around 140,000 clones in the sample, roughly 80% were seen once. Sequencing was done on a sample of peripheral blood. The origin of the receptors is a man between 65 and 79 years old who had recovered from COVID-19.

The chain uses TRBV11-3 and TRBJ2-7; TRBD2 might be the D (5 bases). Between the trimmed V and J ends, which lost 1 base and 6 bases, there was a span of 13 bases. Germline-derived CDR1 and CDR2 are SGHNT and YENEEA. This CDR3 contains 14 residues. CDR3 sequence: CASSLGGSSPEQYF. The CDR3 DNA sequence: TGTGCCAGCAGCTTAGGAGGGAGCTCCCCCGAGCAGTACTTC.

This chain links TRBV5-4 with TRBJ2-5; 8 bases align to TRBD2. Germline V gives CDR1 SGHNT, CDR2 YYREEE (reference sequence). V dropped 5 bases and J dropped 2; count of bases not matched to a gene: 5. This CDR3 region has 14 residues. The CDR3 region is CASRSLAEQETQYF. As DNA, the CDR3 is TGTGCCAGCAGGTCACTAGCGGAACAAGAGACCCAGTACTTC.

This chain uses TRBV6-2 or TRBV6-3 with TRBJ2-1; 8 nucleotides align to TRBD2. The CDR3 loop spans 16 amino acids. CDR1 and CDR2 from the germline V gene are MNHEY and SVGEGT. With 0 bases clipped from V and 5 bases from J, the junction kept 6 bases outside the gene matches. The CDR3 loop is CASSYSPGTRDNEQFF. The CDR3 DNA reads TGTGCCAGCAGTTACTCCCCCGGGACTAGGGACAATGAGCAGTTCTTC.

This clone has only one observation. The chain couples TRBV5-6 to TRBJ2-5; 7 nucleotides agree with TRBD1. The germline gives CDR1 SGHDT, CDR2 YYEEEE. This CDR3 is built from 15 residues. J was trimmed by 9 bases and V by 4 bases; bases with no gene match: 15. Here the CDR3 reads CASSVMDRQERAQYF. As DNA, the CDR3 is TGTGCCAGCAGCGTGATGGACAGGCAAGAGAGGGCCCAGTACTTC. Using reference TRBV5-6 and TRBJ2-5 for the parts outside the CDR3, the full variable domain is DAGVTQSPTHLIKTRGQQVTLRCSPKSGHDTVSWYQQALGQGPQFIFQYYEEEERQRGNFPDRFSGHQFPNYSSELNVNALLLGDSALYLCASSVMDRQERAQYFGPGTRLLVL.

The genes are TRBV12-3 or TRBV12-4 and TRBJ1-2, with D tentatively TRBD1 (5 bases). CDR3 length: 13 amino acids. Deletions cut 2 bases from V and 4 bases from J, with 8 bases between. The CDR3 loop reads CASSLRQIYGYTF. The CDR3 bases are TGTGCCAGCAGTTTAAGACAGATCTATGGCTACACCTTC.

The chain is built from TRBV5-1 and TRBJ2-1, with TRBD2 identical over 8 bases. The CDR3 spans 16 residues. Losses at the gene ends were 0 bases for V and 0 bases for J; bases not matched to a gene: 2. The germline V gene has CDR1 SGHRS and CDR2 YFSETQ. The CDR3 loop is CASSLGLASSYNEQFF. The CDR3 nucleotides read TGCGCCAGCAGCTTGGGACTAGCGTCCTCCTACAATGAGCAGTTCTTC.

J is TRBJ2-1 and V is TRBV28; 10 nucleotides agree with TRBD1. This CDR3 contains 15 residues. Germline trimming cut 6 bases from V and 6 bases from J; bases unmatched to any gene: 8. Germline loops: CDR1 MDHEN, CDR2 SYDVKM. This CDR3 is CASRMGTGAINEQFF. Here the CDR3 DNA reads TGTGCCAGCAGGATGGGGACAGGGGCGATCAATGAGCAGTTCTTC. The full variable domain, with the rest looked up from reference TRBV28 and TRBJ2-1, is DVKVTQSSRYLVKRTGEKVFLECVQDMDHENMFWYRQDPGLGLRLIYFSYDVKMKEKGDIPEGYSVSREKKERFSLILESASTNQTSMYLCASRMGTGAINEQFFGPGTRLTVL.